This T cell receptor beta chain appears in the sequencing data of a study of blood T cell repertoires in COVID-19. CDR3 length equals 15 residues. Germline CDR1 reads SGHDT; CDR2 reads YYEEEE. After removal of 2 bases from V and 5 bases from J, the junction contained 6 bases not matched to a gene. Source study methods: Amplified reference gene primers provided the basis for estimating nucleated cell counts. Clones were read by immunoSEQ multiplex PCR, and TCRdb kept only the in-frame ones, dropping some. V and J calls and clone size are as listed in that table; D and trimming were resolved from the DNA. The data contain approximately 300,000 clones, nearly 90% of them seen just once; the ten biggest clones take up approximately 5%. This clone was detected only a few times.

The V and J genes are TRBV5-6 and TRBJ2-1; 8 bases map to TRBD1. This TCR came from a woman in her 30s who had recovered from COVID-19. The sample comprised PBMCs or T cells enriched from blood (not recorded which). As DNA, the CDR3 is TGTGCCAGCAGCTTCGAGGACAGGGCGGACAATGAGCAGTTCTTC. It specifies CASSFEDRADNEQFF.